What follows is one TCR beta chain and its context. The data were taken from a study of blood T cell repertoires in COVID-19. As for the study in general: T cells, B-cell-depleted T cells, or PBMCs provided the cDNA or gDNA that served as material.

Germline-derived CDR1 and CDR2 are SGHDT and YYEEEE. V lost 4 bases, J lost 2 bases, and 3 bases stayed unmatched. This CDR3 contains 16 residues. The assay was immunoSEQ multiplex PCR, and TCRdb's table has in-frame clones only and misses some. The sample shows under 300,000 clones, 75% to 90% of them seen only once. Input material: peripheral blood. The TCR sequence derives from a man younger than 45 who had recovered from COVID-19. The chain links TRBV5-6 to TRBJ2-3; 14 bases fit TRBD2. The chain's CDR3 is CASSRLAGGITDTQYF. The CDR3 DNA reads as TGTGCCAGCAGCAGACTAGCGGGGGGGATCACAGATACGCAGTATTTT. The full variable domain, rest sourced from reference TRBV5-6 and TRBJ2-3, is DAGVTQSPTHLIKTRGQQVTLRCSPKSGHDTVSWYQQALGQGPQFIFQYYEEEERQRGNFPDRFSGHQFPNYSSELNVNALLLGDSALYLCASSRLAGGITDTQYFGPGTRLTVL.